This T cell receptor (beta chain) comes out of a study of human versus mouse CDR3 diversity and MHC coevolution. Study summary: Samples had between about 0.6 x 10^7 and 1.8 x 10^7 valid reads.

Clones were sequenced by immunoSEQ multiplex PCR, and TCRdb holds only the in-frame ones, with some missing. The data hold about 81,000 clones, with over 85% observed a single time. Comment on this clone: Its antigen is unknown.

This CDR3 spans 14 amino acids. From germline, CDR1 is KGHSH and CDR2 LQKENI. Trimming removed 2 bases at V and 8 bases at J, with 12 bases between. General study results and limits: Mice had fewer CDR3 deletions and insertions than humans on average. Clonal inequality was lowest in most of the three human donors.

This clonotype was obtained from a person aged 30-69 years in good health. What was sequenced was naive CD4+ T cells from blood. The subset: CD45RO-negative CD62L-positive naive CD4 T cells. This chain links TRBV18 with TRBJ1-4, with a weak D call TRBD1 (5 bases). The CDR3 region is CASSPEGVGEKLFF. As DNA, the CDR3 is TGTGCCAGCTCACCAGAAGGGGTAGGCGAAAAACTGTTTTTT.